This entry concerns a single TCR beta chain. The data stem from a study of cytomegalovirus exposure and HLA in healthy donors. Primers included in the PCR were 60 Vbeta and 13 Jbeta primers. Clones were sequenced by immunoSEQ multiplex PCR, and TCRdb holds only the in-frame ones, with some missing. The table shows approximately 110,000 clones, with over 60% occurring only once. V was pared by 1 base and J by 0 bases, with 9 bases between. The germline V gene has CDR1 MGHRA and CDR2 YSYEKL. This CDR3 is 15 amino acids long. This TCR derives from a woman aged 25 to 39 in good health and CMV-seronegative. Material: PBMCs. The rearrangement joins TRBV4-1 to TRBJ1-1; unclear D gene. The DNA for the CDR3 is TGCGCCAGCAGCCAAGGGTACACATTGAACACTGAAGCTTTCTTT. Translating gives CASSQGYTLNTEAFF.